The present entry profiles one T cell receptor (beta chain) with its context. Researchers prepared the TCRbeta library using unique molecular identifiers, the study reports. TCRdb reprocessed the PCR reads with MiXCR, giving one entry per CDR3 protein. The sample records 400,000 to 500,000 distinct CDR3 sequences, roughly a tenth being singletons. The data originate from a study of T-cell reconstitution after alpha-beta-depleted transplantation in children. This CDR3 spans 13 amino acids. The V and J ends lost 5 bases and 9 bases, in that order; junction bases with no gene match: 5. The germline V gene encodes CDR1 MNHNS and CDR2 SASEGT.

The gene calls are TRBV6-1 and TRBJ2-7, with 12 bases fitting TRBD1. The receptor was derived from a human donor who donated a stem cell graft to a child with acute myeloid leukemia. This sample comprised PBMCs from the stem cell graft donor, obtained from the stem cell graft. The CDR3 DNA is TGTGCCAGCAGTACCCGGGACAGGGGGCCGCAGTACGTC. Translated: CASSTRDRGPQYV.